This entry concerns a single T cell receptor (beta chain). The V gene's germline CDR1 is MNHNY and CDR2 SVGAGI (reference sequence). Trimming cost V 2 bases and J 6 bases; bases outside gene matches: 5. This CDR3 contains 14 residues. This sample is part of a study of cytomegalovirus exposure and HLA in healthy donors. Researchers ran the PCR with 60 Vbeta and 13 Jbeta primers. The method was immunoSEQ multiplex PCR; TCRdb's version includes in-frame clones alone and lacks a portion of them. The sample carries over 75,000 clones, around 76% recorded once. This sequence originates from a man aged 35 to 55 in good health and CMV-seropositive. This chain uses TRBV6-6 with TRBJ2-7, with TRBD2 identical over 9 bases. Source material: PBMCs. The CDR3 DNA is TGTGCCAGCAGTTACGGCGGGGGGGCCAGCGAGCAGTACTTC. As protein: CASSYGGGASEQYF.